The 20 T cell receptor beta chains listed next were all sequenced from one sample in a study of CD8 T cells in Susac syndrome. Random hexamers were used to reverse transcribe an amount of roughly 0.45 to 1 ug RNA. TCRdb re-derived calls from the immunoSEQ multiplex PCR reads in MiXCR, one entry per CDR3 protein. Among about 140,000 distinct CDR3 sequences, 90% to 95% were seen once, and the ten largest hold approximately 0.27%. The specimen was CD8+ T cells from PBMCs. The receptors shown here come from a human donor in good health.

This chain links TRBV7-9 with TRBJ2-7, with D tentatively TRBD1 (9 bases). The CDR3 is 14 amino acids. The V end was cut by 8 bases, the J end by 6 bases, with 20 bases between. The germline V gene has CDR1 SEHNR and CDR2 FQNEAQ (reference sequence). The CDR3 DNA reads TGTGCCAGCGGGCGGGGGGACAGGGAAACCGAGCAGTACTTC. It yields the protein CASGRGDRETEQYF.

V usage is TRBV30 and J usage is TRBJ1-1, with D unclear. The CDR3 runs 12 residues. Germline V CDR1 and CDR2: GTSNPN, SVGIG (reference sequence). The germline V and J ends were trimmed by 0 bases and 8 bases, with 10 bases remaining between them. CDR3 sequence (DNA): TGTGCCTGGAGTGTTATCGGGTTGGAAGCTTTCTTT. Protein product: CAWSVIGLEAFF.

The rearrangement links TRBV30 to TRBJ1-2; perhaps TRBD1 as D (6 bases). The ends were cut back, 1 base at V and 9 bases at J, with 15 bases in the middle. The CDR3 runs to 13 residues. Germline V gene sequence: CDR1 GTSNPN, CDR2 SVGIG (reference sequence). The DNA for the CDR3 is TGTGCCTGGAGTGCGGCAGGGGTCGACAGCTACACCTTC. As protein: CAWSAAGVDSYTF.

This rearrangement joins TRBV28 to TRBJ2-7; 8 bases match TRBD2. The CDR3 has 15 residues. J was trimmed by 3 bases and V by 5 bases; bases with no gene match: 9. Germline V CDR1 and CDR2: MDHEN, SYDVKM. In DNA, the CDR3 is TGTGCCAGCAGTCCCCCCAGCGGGAGTCGCTACGAGCAGTACTTC. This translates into CASSPPSGSRYEQYF.

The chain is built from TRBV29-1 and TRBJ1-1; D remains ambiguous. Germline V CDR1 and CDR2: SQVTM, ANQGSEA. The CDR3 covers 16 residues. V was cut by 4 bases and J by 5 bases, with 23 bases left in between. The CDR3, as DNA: TGCAGCGTTGTTTTCATGGCAGCCCCCGCAGGAACTGAAGCTTTCTTT. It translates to CSVVFMAAPAGTEAFF.

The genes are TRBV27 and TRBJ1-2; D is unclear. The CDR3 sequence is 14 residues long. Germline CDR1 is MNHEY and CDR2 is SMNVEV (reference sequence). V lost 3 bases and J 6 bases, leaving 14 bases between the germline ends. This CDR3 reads CASSLAPGSHGYTF. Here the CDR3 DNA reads TGTGCCAGCAGTTTGGCCCCAGGAAGCCATGGCTACACCTTC.

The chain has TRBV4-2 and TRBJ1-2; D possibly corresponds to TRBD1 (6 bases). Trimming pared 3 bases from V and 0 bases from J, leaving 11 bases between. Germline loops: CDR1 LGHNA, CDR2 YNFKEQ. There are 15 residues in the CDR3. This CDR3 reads CASSQEYRANYGYTF. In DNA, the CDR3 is TGTGCCAGCAGCCAGGAATACAGGGCTAACTATGGCTACACCTTC.

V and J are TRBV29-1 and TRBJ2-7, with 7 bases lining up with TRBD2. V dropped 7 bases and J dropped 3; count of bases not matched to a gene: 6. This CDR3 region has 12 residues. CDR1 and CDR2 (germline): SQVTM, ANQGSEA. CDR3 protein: CSARGVGYEQYF. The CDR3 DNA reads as TGCAGCGCCCGGGGGGTTGGCTACGAGCAGTACTTC.

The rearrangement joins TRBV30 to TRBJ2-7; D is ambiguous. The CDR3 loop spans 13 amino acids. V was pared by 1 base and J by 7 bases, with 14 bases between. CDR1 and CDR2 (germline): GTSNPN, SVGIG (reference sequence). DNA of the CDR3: TGTGCCTGGAGTGGCCAGGCGTTTCGAGAGCAGTACTTC. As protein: CAWSGQAFREQYF.

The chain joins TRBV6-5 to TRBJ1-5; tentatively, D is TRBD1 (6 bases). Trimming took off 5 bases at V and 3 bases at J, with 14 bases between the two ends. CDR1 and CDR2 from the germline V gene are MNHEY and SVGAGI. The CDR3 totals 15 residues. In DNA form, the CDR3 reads TGTGCCAGCAGTGCCCAGGGGCCCTTCAATCAGCCCCAGCATTTT. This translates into CASSAQGPFNQPQHF.

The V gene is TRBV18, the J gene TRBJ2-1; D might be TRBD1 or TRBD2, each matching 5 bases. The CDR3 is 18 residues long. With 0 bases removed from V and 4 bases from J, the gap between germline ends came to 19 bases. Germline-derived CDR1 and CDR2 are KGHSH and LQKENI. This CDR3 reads CASSPPGAQGPLYNEQFF. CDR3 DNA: TGTGCCAGCTCACCACCGGGAGCTCAGGGCCCCTTATACAATGAGCAGTTCTTC. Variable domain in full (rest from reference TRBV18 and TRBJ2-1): NAGVMQNPRHLVRRRGQEARLRCSPMKGHSHVYWYRQLPEEGLKFMVYLQKENIIDESGMPKERFSAEFPKEGPSILRIQQVVRGDSAAYFCASSPPGAQGPLYNEQFFGPGTRLTVL.

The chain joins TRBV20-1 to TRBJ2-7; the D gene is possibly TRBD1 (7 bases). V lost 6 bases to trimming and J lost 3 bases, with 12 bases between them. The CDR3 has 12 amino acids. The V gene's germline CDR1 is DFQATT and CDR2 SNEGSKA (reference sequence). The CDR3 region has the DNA TGCAGTGCCAGACAGGGACTCTACGAGCAGTACTTC. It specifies CSARQGLYEQYF.

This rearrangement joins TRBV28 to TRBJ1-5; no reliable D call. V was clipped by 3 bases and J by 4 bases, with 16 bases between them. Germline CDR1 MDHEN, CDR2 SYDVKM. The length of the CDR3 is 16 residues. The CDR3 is CASSFSLGQPNQPQHF. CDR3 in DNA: TGTGCCAGCAGTTTTAGTCTTGGGCAGCCGAATCAGCCCCAGCATTTT.

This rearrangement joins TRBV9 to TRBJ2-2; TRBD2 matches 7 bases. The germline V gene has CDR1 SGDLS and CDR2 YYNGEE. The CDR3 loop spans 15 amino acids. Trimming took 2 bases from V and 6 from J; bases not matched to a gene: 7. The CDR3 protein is CASSVLAAPPGELFF. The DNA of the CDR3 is TGTGCCAGCAGCGTTCTAGCGGCTCCACCCGGGGAGCTGTTTTTT.

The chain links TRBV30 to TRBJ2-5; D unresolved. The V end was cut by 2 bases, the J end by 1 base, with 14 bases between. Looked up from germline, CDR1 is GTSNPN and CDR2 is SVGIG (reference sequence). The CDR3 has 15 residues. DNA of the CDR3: TGTGCCTGGAGTTTGGGTAGTGGAAGCCAAGAGACCCAGTACTTC. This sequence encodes CAWSLGSGSQETQYF.

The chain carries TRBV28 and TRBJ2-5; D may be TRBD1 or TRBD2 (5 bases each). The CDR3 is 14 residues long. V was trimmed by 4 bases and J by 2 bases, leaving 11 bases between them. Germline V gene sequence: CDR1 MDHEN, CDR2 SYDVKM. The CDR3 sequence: CASSSGTQQETQYF. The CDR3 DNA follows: TGTGCCAGCAGTTCTGGGACGCAACAAGAGACCCAGTACTTC.

CDR3 region: CASSHPELAGPPGELFF. The CDR3 DNA reads as TGTGCCAGCAGTCATCCCGAACTAGCGGGACCCCCCGGGGAGCTGTTTTTT. V is TRBV28 and J is TRBJ2-2; 10 nucleotides match TRBD2. V lost 5 bases, J lost 6 bases, and 12 bases stayed unmatched. The CDR3 totals 17 residues. Germline-derived CDR1 and CDR2 are MDHEN and SYDVKM.

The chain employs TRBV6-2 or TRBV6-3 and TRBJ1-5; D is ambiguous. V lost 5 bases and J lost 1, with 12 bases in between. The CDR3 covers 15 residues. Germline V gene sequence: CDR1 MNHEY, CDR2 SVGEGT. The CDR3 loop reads CASSPREGSNQPQHF. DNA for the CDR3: TGTGCCAGCAGTCCCCGCGAAGGGAGCAATCAGCCCCAGCATTTT.

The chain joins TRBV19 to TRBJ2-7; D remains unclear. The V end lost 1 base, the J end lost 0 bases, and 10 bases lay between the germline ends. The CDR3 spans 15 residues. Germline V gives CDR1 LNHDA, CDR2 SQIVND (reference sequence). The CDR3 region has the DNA TGTGCCAGTAGTATAGGAGGCGGCTACTCCTACGAGCAGTACTTC. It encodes CASSIGGGYSYEQYF.

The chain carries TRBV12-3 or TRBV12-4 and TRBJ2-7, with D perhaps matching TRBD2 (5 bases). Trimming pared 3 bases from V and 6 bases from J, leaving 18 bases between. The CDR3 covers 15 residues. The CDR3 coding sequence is TGTGCCAGCAGTTTGGGTTCCCGCGGGTCGGCCGAGCAGTACTTC. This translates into CASSLGSRGSAEQYF.